Listed below are T cell receptor beta chains from one sample, sequenced in a study of shared clonotypes between healthy human individuals. TCRdb's table, derived via immunoSEQ multiplex PCR, lists solely in-frame clones and lacks some. Of roughly 1,500,000 clones in the sample, approximately 98% are singletons; the top ten hold 0.4% to 0.55%. Sequencing was performed on naive CD4+ T cells sorted from blood. The receptors here all came from a man aged 25 to 40 in good health. The CDR3 runs from the conserved cysteine through the conserved F or W. The D gene is left open where the match is weak. Clone size is shown for a subset of rows, as once, few, many or a class of expanded clone.

V gene	clone size	J gene	D gene	CDR3 protein	CDR3 DNA
TRBV28	NA	TRBJ1-4	NA	CASKQAGEKLFF	TGTGCCAGCAAACAGGCCGGGGAAAAACTGTTTTTT
TRBV7-3	NA	TRBJ2-5	TRBD1	CASSLGQGVETQYF	TGTGCCAGCAGCTTAGGACAGGGAGTAGAGACCCAGTACTTC
TRBV5-5	NA	TRBJ2-1	NA	CASSWQNSYNEQFF	TGTGCCAGCAGCTGGCAGAATTCCTACAATGAGCAGTTCTTC
TRBV6-6	NA	TRBJ2-7	TRBD1	CASSYSKRDRDYEQYF	TGTGCCAGCAGTTACTCGAAACGGGACAGGGACTACGAGCAGTACTTC
TRBV5-5	NA	TRBJ2-2	NA	CASSLEVARGAAGELFF	TGTGCCAGCAGCTTGGAAGTGGCTCGGGGTGCGGCCGGGGAGCTGTTTTTT
TRBV2	NA	TRBJ2-3	TRBD1	CASSVAGGSTQYF	TGTGCCAGCAGTGTTGCAGGGGGCAGCACGCAGTATTTT
TRBV9	NA	TRBJ2-5	NA	CASSFAETQYF	TGTGCCAGCAGCTTTGCAGAGACCCAGTACTTC
TRBV4-1	NA	TRBJ2-3	NA	CASHPPSSDTQYF	TGCGCCAGCCATCCCCCATCGTCCGATACGCAGTATTTT
TRBV19	NA	TRBJ2-3	NA	CASSMRQTDTQYF	TGTGCCAGTAGTATGCGACAGACAGATACGCAGTATTTT
TRBV29-1	NA	TRBJ2-7	TRBD2	CSDVPGLAGRWDEQYF	TGCAGCGACGTTCCGGGACTAGCGGGTCGCTGGGACGAGCAGTACTTC
TRBV30	NA	TRBJ1-1	NA	CACNRVEAFF	TGTGCCTGCAACAGGGTGGAGGCTTTCTTT
TRBV28	NA	TRBJ1-1	NA	CASNEHKTEAFF	TGTGCCAGCAACGAACATAAGACTGAAGCTTTCTTT
TRBV5-8	NA	TRBJ2-6	NA	CATQSRANVLTF	TGTGCCACACAAAGTCGGGCCAACGTCCTGACTTTC
TRBV2	NA	TRBJ1-2	NA	CASSPWTETSGYTF	TGTGCCAGCAGCCCCTGGACGGAGACGTCGGGCTACACCTTC
TRBV7-6	NA	TRBJ1-4	NA	CASSAGGNNEKLFF	TGTGCCAGCAGCGCGGGTGGGAATAATGAAAAACTGTTTTTT
TRBV28	once	TRBJ1-4	NA	CASTRVGWGTTNEKLFF	TGTGCCAGCACCCGGGTTGGTTGGGGAACAACTAATGAAAAACTGTTTTTT
TRBV27	once	TRBJ2-5	NA	CASSLLSHPQETQYF	TGTGCCAGCAGTTTACTATCCCACCCCCAAGAGACCCAGTACTTC
TRBV14	NA	TRBJ2-7	TRBD2	CASSRGLAGGNSEQYF	TGTGCCAGCAGTAGGGGGCTAGCGGGAGGAAATAGTGAGCAGTACTTC
TRBV5-4	NA	TRBJ2-5	TRBD1	CASSSGRGTKETQYF	TGTGCCAGCAGCTCAGGCAGGGGGACCAAAGAGACCCAGTACTTC
TRBV27	once	TRBJ1-5	TRBD1	CASSGTGDQPQHF	TGTGCCAGCAGCGGGACAGGAGATCAGCCCCAGCATTTT
TRBV6-1	NA	TRBJ2-3	TRBD2	CASSVLAGATDTQYF	TGTGCCAGCAGTGTACTAGCGGGAGCCACAGATACGCAGTATTTT
TRBV7-9	NA	TRBJ2-7	NA	CASSFGGGQTYEQYF	TGTGCCAGCAGCTTCGGGGGCGGACAGACCTACGAGCAGTACTTC
TRBV14	once	TRBJ2-1	TRBD2	CASSRPGLAGGPYEQFF	TGTGCCAGCAGCAGGCCCGGACTAGCGGGAGGGCCCTATGAGCAGTTCTTC
TRBV15	NA	TRBJ2-7	NA	CATSDMEISYEQYF	TGTGCCACCAGCGACATGGAGATCTCCTACGAGCAGTACTTC
TRBV28	NA	TRBJ2-2	TRBD1	CASSTWTGGLFGELFF	TGTGCCAGCAGTACATGGACAGGAGGCCTTTTCGGGGAGCTGTTTTTT
TRBV5-1	NA	TRBJ2-1	TRBD2	CASEAGEFYEQFF	TGCGCCAGCGAAGCGGGAGAGTTTTATGAGCAGTTCTTC
TRBV27	NA	TRBJ2-7	TRBD1	CASRTGAYEQYF	TGTGCCAGCAGAACAGGGGCCTACGAGCAGTACTTC
TRBV28	NA	TRBJ2-5	NA	CASSLGRSGTQYF	TGTGCCAGCAGTTTGGGCAGGTCCGGGACCCAGTACTTC
TRBV10-3	NA	TRBJ1-2	NA	CAISDEGVSDGYTF	TGTGCCATCAGTGACGAGGGGGTCTCTGATGGCTACACCTTC
TRBV29-1	once	TRBJ1-3	NA	CSAREAGFGNTIYF	TGCAGCGCGCGCGAGGCGGGCTTTGGAAACACCATATATTTT
TRBV9	NA	TRBJ1-1	NA	CASSVGSGLNTEAFF	TGTGCCAGCAGCGTAGGATCAGGGCTGAACACTGAAGCTTTCTTT
TRBV5-1	NA	TRBJ2-7	NA	CASSLGSQNYEQYF	TGCGCCAGCAGCTTGGGTTCTCAAAACTACGAGCAGTACTTC
TRBV9	NA	TRBJ2-7	TRBD2	CASSPLERGPYEQYF	TGTGCCAGCAGCCCCCTAGAGCGGGGCCCCTACGAGCAGTACTTC
TRBV18	NA	TRBJ1-2	NA	CASSPGRGLNQAYGYTF	TGTGCCAGCTCACCGGGAAGGGGATTAAATCAGGCTTATGGCTACACCTTC
TRBV4-2	NA	TRBJ2-1	TRBD2	CASSLQTSANNEQFF	TGTGCCAGCAGCCTTCAGACTAGCGCCAACAATGAGCAGTTCTTC
TRBV27	NA	TRBJ2-7	TRBD2	CASKSLLAGAPGEQYF	TGTGCCAGCAAAAGTCTGCTAGCGGGAGCGCCTGGGGAGCAGTACTTC
TRBV6-6	NA	TRBJ2-1	NA	CASRKLSLNEQFF	TGTGCCAGCCGCAAGTTGAGCCTCAATGAGCAGTTCTTC
TRBV2	NA	TRBJ2-2	TRBD2	CASLEGTSGRNTGELFF	TGTGCCAGCTTAGAGGGGACTAGCGGGAGGAACACCGGGGAGCTGTTTTTT
TRBV7-9	NA	TRBJ2-1	NA	CASSIGLGSSYNEQFF	TGTGCCAGCAGCATAGGGCTCGGGAGCTCCTACAATGAGCAGTTCTTC
TRBV7-3	NA	TRBJ2-3	TRBD2	CASSLLPGTSGMGYTQYF	TGTGCCAGCAGCTTACTGCCCGGGACTAGCGGGATGGGGTATACGCAGTATTTT
TRBV5-1	NA	TRBJ1-4	TRBD1	CASSQGQGAGGANEKLFF	TGCGCCAGCAGTCAAGGACAGGGGGCAGGTGGAGCTAATGAAAAACTGTTTTTT